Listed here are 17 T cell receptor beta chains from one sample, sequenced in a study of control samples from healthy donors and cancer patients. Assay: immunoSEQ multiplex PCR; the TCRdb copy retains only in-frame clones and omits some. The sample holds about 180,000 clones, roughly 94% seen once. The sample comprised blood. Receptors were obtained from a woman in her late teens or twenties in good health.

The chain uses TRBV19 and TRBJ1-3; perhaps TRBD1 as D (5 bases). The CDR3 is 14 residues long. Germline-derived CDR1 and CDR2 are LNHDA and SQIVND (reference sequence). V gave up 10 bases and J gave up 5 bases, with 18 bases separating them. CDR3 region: CATEGLWSRNTIYF. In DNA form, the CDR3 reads TGTGCCACCGAGGGACTTTGGTCAAGAAACACCATATATTTT.

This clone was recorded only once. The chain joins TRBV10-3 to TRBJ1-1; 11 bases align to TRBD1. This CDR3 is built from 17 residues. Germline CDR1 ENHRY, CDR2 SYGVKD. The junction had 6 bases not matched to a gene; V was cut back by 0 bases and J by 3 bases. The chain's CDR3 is CAISESGQGAGDTEAFF. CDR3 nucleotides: TGTGCCATCAGTGAGTCAGGACAGGGGGCTGGGGACACTGAAGCTTTCTTT.

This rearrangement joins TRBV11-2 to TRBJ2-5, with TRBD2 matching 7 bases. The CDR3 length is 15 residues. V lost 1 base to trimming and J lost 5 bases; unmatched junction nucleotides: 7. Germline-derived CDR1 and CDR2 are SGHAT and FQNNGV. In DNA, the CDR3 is TGTGCCAGCAGCTTAGTTTTGGTGGGAGGGGAGACCCAGTACTTC. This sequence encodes CASSLVLVGGETQYF.

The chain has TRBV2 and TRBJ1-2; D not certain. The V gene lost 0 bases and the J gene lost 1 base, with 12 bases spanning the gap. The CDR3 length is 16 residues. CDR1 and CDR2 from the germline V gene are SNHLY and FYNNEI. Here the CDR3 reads CASSEALIFNNYGYTF. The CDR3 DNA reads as TGTGCCAGCAGTGAAGCGCTCATCTTCAATAACTATGGCTACACCTTC.

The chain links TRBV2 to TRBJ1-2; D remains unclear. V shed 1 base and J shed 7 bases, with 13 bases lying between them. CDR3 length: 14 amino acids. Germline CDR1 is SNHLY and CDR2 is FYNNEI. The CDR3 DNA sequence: TGTGCCAGCAGTGAAGAGGTCCAGCTAAGTGGCTACACCTTC. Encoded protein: CASSEEVQLSGYTF.

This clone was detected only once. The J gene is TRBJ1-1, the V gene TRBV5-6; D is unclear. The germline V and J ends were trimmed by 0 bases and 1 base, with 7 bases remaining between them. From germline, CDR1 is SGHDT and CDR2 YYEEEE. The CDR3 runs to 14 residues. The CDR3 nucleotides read TGTGCCAGCAGCTTGGGCGTGGGGAACACTGAAGCTTTCTTT. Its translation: CASSLGVGNTEAFF.

The CDR3 sequence: CASSFDWELFF. The CDR3 coding sequence is TGTGCCAGCAGCTTCGACTGGGAGCTGTTTTTT. The chain carries TRBV7-9 and TRBJ2-2; D not resolved. Trimming stripped 3 bases from V and 9 bases from J, with 5 bases between. This CDR3 is 11 amino acids long. In germline, CDR1 is SEHNR, CDR2 FQNEAQ (reference sequence).

CDR3 amino acids: CASSYRDRARQPQHF. The CDR3 DNA sequence: TGTGCCAGCAGTTACCGGGACAGGGCGAGGCAGCCCCAGCATTTT. This rearrangement joins TRBV6-2 or TRBV6-3 to TRBJ1-5; 9 bases map to TRBD1. With V trimmed by 2 bases and J by 7 bases, 6 bases remained unmatched. CDR1 is MNHEY and CDR2 is SVGEGT in the germline V gene. This CDR3 contains 15 residues.

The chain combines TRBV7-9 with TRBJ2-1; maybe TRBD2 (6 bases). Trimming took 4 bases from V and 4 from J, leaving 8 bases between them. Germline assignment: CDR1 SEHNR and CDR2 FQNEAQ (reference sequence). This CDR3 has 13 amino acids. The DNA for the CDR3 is TGTGCCAGCAGCTGGGGGGAGTACAATGAGCAGTTCTTC. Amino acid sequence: CASSWGEYNEQFF.

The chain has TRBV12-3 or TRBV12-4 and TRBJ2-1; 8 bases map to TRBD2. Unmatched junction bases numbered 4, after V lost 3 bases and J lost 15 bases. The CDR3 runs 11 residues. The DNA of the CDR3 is TGTGCCAGCAGTTTGGGACTAGATTGGTTCTTC. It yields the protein CASSLGLDWFF.

The chain's CDR3 is CASSSILYEQYF. CDR3 coding DNA: TGTGCCAGCAGCTCTATCCTCTACGAGCAGTACTTC. The V call is TRBV11-2, the J call TRBJ2-7, with no clear D. The V gene's germline CDR1 is SGHAT and CDR2 FQNNGV. The length of the CDR3 is 12 residues. Trimming stripped 4 bases from V and 3 bases from J, with 7 bases between.

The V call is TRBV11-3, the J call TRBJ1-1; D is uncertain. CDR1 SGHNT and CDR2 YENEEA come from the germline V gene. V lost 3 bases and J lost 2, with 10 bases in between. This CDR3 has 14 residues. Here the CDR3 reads CASSLQAGNTEAFF. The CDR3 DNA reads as TGTGCCAGCAGCTTGCAAGCGGGCAACACTGAAGCTTTCTTT. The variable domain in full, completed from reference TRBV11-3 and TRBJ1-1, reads EAGVVQSPRYKIIEKKQPVAFWCNPISGHNTLYWYLQNLGQGPELLIRYENEEAVDDSQLPKDRFSAERLKGVDSTLKIQPAELGDSAVYLCASSLQAGNTEAFFGQGTRLTVV.

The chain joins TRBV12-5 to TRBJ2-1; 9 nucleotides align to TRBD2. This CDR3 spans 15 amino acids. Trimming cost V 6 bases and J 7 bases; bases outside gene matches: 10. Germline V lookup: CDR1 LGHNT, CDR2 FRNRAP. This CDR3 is CASGLLSGGRNEQFF. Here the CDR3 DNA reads TGTGCTAGTGGATTGTTAAGCGGGGGGCGGAATGAGCAGTTCTTC.

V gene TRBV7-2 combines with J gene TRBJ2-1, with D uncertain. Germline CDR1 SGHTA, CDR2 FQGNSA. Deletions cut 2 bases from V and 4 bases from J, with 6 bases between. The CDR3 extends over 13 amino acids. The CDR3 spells CASSLRSYNEQFF. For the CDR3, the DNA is TGTGCCAGCAGCTTAAGGAGTTACAATGAGCAGTTCTTC. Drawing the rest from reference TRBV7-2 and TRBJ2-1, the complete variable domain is GAGVSQSPSNKVTEKGKDVELRCDPISGHTALYWYRQSLGQGLEFLIYFQGNSAPDKSGLPSDRFSAERTGGSVSTLTIQRTQQEDSAVYLCASSLRSYNEQFFGPGTRLTVL.

This chain's CDR3 is CASSHPPGWGNSGNTIYF. The DNA of the CDR3 is TGTGCCAGCAGCCATCCCCCCGGGTGGGGTAACTCTGGAAACACCATATATTTT. V gene TRBV4-2 combines with J gene TRBJ1-3; the D is unclear. This CDR3 contains 18 residues. Per the germline V gene, CDR1 is LGHNA and CDR2 is YNFKEQ. V lost 3 bases to trimming and J lost 0 bases, with 18 bases between them.

The CDR3 here is CASSPPKPSLGEQYF. DNA for the CDR3: TGTGCCAGCTCACCACCGAAGCCGTCCCTGGGCGAGCAGTACTTC. V gene TRBV18 combines with J gene TRBJ2-7, with D unresolved. The ends were cut back, 0 bases at V and 6 bases at J, with 15 bases in the middle. Germline V gives CDR1 KGHSH, CDR2 LQKENI. The CDR3 length is 15 residues. The variable domain in full, completed from reference TRBV18 and TRBJ2-7, reads NAGVMQNPRHLVRRRGQEARLRCSPMKGHSHVYWYRQLPEEGLKFMVYLQKENIIDESGMPKERFSAEFPKEGPSILRIQQVVRGDSAAYFCASSPPKPSLGEQYFGPGTRLTVT.

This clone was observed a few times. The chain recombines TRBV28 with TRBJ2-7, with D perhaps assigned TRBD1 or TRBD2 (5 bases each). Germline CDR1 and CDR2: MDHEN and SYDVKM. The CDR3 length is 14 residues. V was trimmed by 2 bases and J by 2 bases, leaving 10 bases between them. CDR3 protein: CASSLQGVPYEQYF. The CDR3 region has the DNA TGTGCCAGCAGTTTACAGGGAGTTCCCTACGAGCAGTACTTC.